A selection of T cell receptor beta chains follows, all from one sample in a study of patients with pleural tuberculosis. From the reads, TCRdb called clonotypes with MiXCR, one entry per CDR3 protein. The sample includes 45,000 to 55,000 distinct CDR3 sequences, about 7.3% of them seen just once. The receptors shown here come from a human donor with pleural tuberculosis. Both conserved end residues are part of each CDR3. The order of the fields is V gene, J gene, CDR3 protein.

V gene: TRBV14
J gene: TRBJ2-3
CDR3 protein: CASRWTGTTDTQYF

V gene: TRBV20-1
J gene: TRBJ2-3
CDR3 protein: CSAHLKDTQYF

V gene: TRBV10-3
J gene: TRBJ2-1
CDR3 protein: CATSSGDWLIGQFF

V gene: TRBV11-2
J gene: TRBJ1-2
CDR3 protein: CASSLDTGRRGYTF

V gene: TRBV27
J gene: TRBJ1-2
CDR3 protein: CASSFSDRAFEVYGYTF

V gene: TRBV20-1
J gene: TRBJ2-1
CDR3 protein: CSADSGTSGSLEQFF

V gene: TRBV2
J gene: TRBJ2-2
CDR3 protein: CVSAEGANTGELFF

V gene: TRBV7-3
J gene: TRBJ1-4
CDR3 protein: CASSKQGGEKLFF

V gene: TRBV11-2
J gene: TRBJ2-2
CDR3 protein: CASSLGGTNTGGLFF

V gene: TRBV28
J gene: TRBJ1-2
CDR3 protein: CASSPGTALYGYTF

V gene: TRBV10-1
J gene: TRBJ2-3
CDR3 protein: CASSEEAGGYTDTQYF

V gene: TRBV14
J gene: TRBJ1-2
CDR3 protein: CASSQDGLKIYGYTF

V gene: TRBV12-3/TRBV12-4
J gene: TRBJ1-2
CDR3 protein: CASSLMEGAGYTF

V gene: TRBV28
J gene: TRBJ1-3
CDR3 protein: CASSSGDRGRNTIYF

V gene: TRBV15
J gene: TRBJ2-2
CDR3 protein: CATSRAGLAGGNTGELFF

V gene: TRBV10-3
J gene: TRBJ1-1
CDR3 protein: CAISGFEDGAFF

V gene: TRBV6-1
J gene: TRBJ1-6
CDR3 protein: CASRRTGDSPLHF

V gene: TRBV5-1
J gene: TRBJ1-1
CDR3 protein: CASSFEGEVTEAFF

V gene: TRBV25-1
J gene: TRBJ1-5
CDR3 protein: CASSPDRAYSNQPQHF

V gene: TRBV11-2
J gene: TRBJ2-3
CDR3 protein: CASSLSPAGHTQYF

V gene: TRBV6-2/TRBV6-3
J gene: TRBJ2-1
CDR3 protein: CASSYSIPSGSNEQFF

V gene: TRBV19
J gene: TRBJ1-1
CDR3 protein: CAALSGETEAFF

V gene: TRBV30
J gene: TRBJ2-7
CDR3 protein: CAWGRGQSKQYF

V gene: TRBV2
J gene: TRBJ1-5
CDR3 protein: CASSYNQPQHF

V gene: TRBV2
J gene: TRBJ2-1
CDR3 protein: CASTSGPWNEQFF

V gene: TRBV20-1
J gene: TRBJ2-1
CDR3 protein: CSASPPGTRGEQFF

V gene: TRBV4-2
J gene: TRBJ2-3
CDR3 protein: CASSRRRDADTQYF

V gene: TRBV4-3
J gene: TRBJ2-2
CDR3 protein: CASSPPLGGELFF

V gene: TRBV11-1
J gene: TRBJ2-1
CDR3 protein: CASSDPTSGGYNEQFF

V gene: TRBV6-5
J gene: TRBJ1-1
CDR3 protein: CASSFTGAEAFF

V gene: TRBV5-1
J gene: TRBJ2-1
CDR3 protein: CASSLLGRANEQFF

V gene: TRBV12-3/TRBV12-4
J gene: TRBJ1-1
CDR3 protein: CASSRDRIMNTEAFF